A single sample is the source of the 3 T cell receptor beta chains below, sequenced in a study of high-grade serous ovarian cancer treatment subgroups (dated by TCRdb to the early 2020s). The tumor samples were collected prior to definitive surgery or chemotherapy. Receptor amplification or capture employed the immunoSEQ multiplex PCR assay. TCRdb re-hosts the immuneACCESS table, in-frame sequences only. Its copies lack some clones; in the studies checked, an unresolved V gene accounts for under half of them, and the cause for the rest is not known. Within this sample are roughly 940 clones, with 65% to 85% of them counted one time only. Approximately 20% of the sample is taken by the ten largest. Sequencing was done on a sample of tumor tissue. All receptors come from a human donor with high-grade serous ovarian cancer.

This clone was observed a handful of times. The chain recombines TRBV4-1 with TRBJ1-4; D not resolved. CDR1 MGHRA and CDR2 YSYEKL come from the germline V gene. CDR3 length: 16 residues. The ends were cut back, 10 bases at V and 7 bases at J, with 25 bases in the middle. The CDR3 bases are TGCGCCACCTCCTTCTCCGGGGAGGGAAGTACTGAAAAACTGTTTTTT. As protein: CATSFSGEGSTEKLFF.

V and J are TRBV5-1 and TRBJ2-1, with a tentative D call TRBD2 (6 bases). V lost 4 bases to trimming and J lost 0 bases, with 11 bases between them. The CDR3 runs 15 residues. The germline V gene has CDR1 SGHRS and CDR2 YFSETQ. The CDR3, as DNA: TGCGCCAGCAGCCCCTACGGGGGCTCCTACAATGAGCAGTTCTTC. This encodes CASSPYGGSYNEQFF.

The V gene is TRBV27, the J gene TRBJ2-2; 7 bases fit TRBD1. There are 15 residues in the CDR3. Losses at the gene ends were 7 bases for V and 4 bases for J; bases not matched to a gene: 9. Germline CDR1 reads MNHEY; CDR2 reads SMNVEV (reference sequence). This CDR3 is CASKTRQGATGELFF. CDR3 nucleotides: TGTGCCAGCAAAACCCGACAGGGCGCCACCGGGGAGCTGTTTTTT.